This TCR beta chain was sequenced in a study of Graves' ophthalmopathy and Graves' hyperthyroidism (dated by TCRdb to the late 2010s). With regard to the full study: Peripheral blood samples were taken at the time of initial diagnosis, before any treatment was given. For independent validation, a separate cohort was made up of about 18 hyperthyroidism patients plus 17 patients who later progressed from hyperthyroidism to ophthalmopathy. In total, 135 blood samples were TCR-sequenced: 40 to 45 ophthalmopathy, under 85 hyperthyroidism and approximately 17 hyperthyroidism-to-ophthalmopathy patients. The 100 discovery patients were divided at random into training and test sets in a 7:3 ratio. Following sample collection, hyperthyroidism patients were given methimazole at a starting dose of 30 mg daily, and ophthalmopathy patients were given high-dose intravenous methylprednisolone. To tell Graves' ophthalmopathy apart from Graves' hyperthyroidism, and to predict which patients would progress to ophthalmopathy, the study relied on TCR beta repertoire signatures. T-cell repertoires of thyroid tissue and blood were compared in over 5 hyperthyroidism patients. To explore V-J signatures that separate ophthalmopathy from hyperthyroidism, a discovery set of around 97 patients was enrolled, consisting of 40 to 45 with ophthalmopathy and roughly 60 with stable hyperthyroidism.

On the study overall, not on this receptor specifically: No statistical method was used to set the sample size in advance, and the investigators knew which group each participant was assigned to. In cross-validation, the 13-signature model distinguished ophthalmopathy from stable hyperthyroidism with about 90% sensitivity and over 81% specificity, while in the test set the corresponding values were about 79% and 69%. In validation, the model predicted ophthalmopathy progression with about 70% sensitivity and roughly 72% specificity; eleven to twelve predicted patients were CT-confirmed with GO in a median of approximately six months. Most expanded thyroid clonotypes with frequency above 0.001 were also detected in blood, suggesting blood repertoires may reflect the thyroid immune response.

Cut back by 6 bases and 4 bases, the V and J ends lie 15 bases apart. Its CDR3 holds 14 amino acids, cysteine through phenylalanine. The entry retains the CDR3 DNA only, 42 bases that are in frame from base 1. CDR1 and CDR2, looked up from the germline V gene (reference sequence), are LNHDA and SQIVND. This clonotype has only a few counts. Its binding antigen is unknown. Nothing much larger sits one base from this clone, and base qualities are not available. For repertoire sequencing, TCR beta CDR3 regions were amplified from RNA transcripts. A first-round RT-PCR used HTBI primers with the Qiagen OneStep RT-PCR kit, followed by a second-round multiplex PCR, size selection and purification. Libraries were sequenced paired-end with 100 bp reads on an Illumina HiSeq2000. Under the source paper's analysis protocol: Reads were processed with SOAPnuke, discarding reads with adapters, uncalled bases, mean Phred below 15, or no exact constant-primer or identifier match. High-quality paired reads were merged with COPE v1.2.5. Unique nucleotide sequences were defined as clonotypes and aligned to IMGT TRB V, D and J references using MiTCR v1.1. The analysis was limited to V-J combinations with a frequency above 0.0001, which together covered 98% to 99.2% of repertoires. For each V-J combination, a TCR clonal expansion and chaos score was defined as F50 clonal expansion divided by the chaos observed in the TCRdist matrix. Welch's t-statistics and random forest were used to reduce the features to some 13 V-J combinations, which were then used as input to a naive Bayes classifier. The similarity between thyroid and blood repertoires was quantified using the Morisita-Horn index. TCRdb cleaned the public reads at Q25 with fastp, built clones with MiXCR and kept in-frame beta chains. All rows with the same CDR3 protein become a single entry with the most common DNA and genes. These V and J calls are TCRdb output, not the study's own analysis. The sample table holds over 500,000 distinct CDR3 sequences, of which about 20% were seen once. More than 5.5% of the sample is in the top ten clones.

A patient counted as having stable hyperthyroidism if there was no progression to ophthalmopathy within 18 months of follow-up. Hyperthyroidism patients were newly diagnosed, were aged 18 to 65 years, and had a disease duration under 2 months. Patients were excluded if they had other autoimmune diseases, uncontrolled infections, pregnancy or lactation. Diagnosis relied on clinical symptoms, serum thyroxine, TRAb, thyroid ultrasound and orbital computed tomography. Using Ficoll-Paque density gradient centrifugation, PBMCs were isolated from 8.5 to 10 ml of fresh peripheral blood. Total RNA was extracted using Trizol reagent, and RNA quality was checked on an Agilent 2100 Bioanalyzer.

The receptor chain draws on TRBV19 and TRBJ2-5; the D region possibly corresponds to TRBD1 (5 bases align). The TCR comes from a woman aged 18-29 years with stable Graves' hyperthyroidism. Some clones in this sample may be carry-over from other donors' samples. Donor details come from another sample of the same person, matched by shared clones. The specimen sequenced was peripheral blood. Here is the DNA: TGTGCCAGTAGCGATCGACAGCCCCGAGAGACCCAGTACTTC. Translated, this is CASSDRQPRETQYF. Reference TRBV19 and TRBJ2-5 proteins supply the regions before and after the CDR3; the full variable domain is: DGGITQSPKYLFRKEGQNVTLSCEQNLNHDAMYWYRQDPGQGLRLIYYSQIVNDFQKGDIAEGYSVSREKKESFPLTVTSAQKNPTAFYLCASSDRQPRETQYFGPGTRLLVL.